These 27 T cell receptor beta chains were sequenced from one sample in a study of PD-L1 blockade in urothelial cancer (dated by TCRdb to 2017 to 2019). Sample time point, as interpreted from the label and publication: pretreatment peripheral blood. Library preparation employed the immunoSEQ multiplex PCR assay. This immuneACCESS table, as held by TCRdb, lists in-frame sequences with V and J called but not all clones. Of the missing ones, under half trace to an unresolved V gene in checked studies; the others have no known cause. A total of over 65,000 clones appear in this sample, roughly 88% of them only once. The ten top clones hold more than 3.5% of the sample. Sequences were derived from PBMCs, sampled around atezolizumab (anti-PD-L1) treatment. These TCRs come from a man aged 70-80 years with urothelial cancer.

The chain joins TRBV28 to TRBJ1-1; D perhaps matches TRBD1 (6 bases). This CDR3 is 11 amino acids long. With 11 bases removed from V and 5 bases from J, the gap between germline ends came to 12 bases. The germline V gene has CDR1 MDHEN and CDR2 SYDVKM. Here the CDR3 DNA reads TGTGCCCTCCAGAGGGGGACTGAAGCTTTCTTT. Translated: CALQRGTEAFF.

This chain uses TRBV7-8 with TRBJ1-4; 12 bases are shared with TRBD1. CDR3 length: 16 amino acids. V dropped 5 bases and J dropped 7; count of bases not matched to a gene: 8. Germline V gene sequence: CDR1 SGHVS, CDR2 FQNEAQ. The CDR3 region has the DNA TGTGCCAGCAGCCCCCGGGACAGGGGGCAACCTGAAAAACTGTTTTTT. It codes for CASSPRDRGQPEKLFF.

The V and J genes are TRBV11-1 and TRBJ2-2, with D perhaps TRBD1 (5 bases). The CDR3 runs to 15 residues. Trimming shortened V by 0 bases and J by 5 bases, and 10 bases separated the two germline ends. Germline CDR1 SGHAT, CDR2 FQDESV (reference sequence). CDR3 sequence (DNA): TGTGCCAGCAGCTTAGCAGGGGCATGGACCGGGGAGCTGTTTTTT. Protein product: CASSLAGAWTGELFF.

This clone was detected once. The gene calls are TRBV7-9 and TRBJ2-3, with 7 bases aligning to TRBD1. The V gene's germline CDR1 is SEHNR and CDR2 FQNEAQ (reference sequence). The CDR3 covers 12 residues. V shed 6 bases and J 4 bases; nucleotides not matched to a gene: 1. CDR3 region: CASRQGADTQYF. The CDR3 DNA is TGTGCCAGCAGGCAGGGGGCAGATACGCAGTATTTT.

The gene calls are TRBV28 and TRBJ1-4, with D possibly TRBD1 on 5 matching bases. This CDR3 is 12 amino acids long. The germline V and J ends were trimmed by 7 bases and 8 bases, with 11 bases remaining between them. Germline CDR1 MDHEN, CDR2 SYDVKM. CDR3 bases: TGTGCCAGCAACTCGGCAGGGGAAAAACTGTTTTTT. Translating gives CASNSAGEKLFF.

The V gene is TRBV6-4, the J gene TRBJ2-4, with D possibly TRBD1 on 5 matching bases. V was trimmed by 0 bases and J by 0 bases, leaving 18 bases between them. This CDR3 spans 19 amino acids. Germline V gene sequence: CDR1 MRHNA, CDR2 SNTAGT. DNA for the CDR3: TGTGCCAGCAGTGACTCTCAAATGGACACGGAGTTAGCCAAAAACATTCAGTACTTC. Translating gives CASSDSQMDTELAKNIQYF.

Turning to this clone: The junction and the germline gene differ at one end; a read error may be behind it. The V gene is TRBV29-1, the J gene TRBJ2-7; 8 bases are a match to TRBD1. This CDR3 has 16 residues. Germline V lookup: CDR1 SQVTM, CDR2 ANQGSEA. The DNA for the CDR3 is TGCAGCGTTCAAGACAGGGGTGGACACCCCCTCTACGAGCAGTACTTC. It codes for CSVQDRGGHPLYEQYF.

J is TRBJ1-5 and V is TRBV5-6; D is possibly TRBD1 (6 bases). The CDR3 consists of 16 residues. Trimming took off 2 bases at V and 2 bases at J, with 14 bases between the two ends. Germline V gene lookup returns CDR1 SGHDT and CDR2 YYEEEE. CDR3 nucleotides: TGTGCCAGCAGCTTCGGGACACTTTCACGCAATCAGCCCCAGCATTTT. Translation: CASSFGTLSRNQPQHF. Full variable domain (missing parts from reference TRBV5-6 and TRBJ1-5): DAGVTQSPTHLIKTRGQQVTLRCSPKSGHDTVSWYQQALGQGPQFIFQYYEEEERQRGNFPDRFSGHQFPNYSSELNVNALLLGDSALYLCASSFGTLSRNQPQHFGDGTRLSIL.

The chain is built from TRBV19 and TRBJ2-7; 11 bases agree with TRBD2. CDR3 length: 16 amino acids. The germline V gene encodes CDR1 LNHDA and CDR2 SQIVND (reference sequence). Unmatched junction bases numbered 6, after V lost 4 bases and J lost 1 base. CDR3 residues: CASSKIAGGMSYEQYF. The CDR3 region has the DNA TGTGCCAGTAGTAAAATAGCGGGAGGGATGTCCTACGAGCAGTACTTC.

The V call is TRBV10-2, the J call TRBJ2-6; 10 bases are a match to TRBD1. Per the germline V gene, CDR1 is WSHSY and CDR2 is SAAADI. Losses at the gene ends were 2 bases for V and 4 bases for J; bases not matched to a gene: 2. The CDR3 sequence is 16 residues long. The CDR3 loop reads CASSEGTGAGANVLTF. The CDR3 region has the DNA TGCGCCAGCAGTGAGGGGACAGGGGCCGGGGCCAACGTCCTGACTTTC.

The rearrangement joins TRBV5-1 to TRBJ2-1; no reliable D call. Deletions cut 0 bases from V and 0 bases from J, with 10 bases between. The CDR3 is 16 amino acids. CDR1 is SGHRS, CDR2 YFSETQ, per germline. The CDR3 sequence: CASSLGGSSSYNEQFF. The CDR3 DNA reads TGCGCCAGCAGCTTGGGTGGTAGCTCCTCCTACAATGAGCAGTTCTTC.

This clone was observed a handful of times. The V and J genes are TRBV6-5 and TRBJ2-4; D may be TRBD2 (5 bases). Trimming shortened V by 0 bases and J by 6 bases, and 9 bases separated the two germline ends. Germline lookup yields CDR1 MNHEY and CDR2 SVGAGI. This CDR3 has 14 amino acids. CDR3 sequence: CASSYSYEGNIQYF. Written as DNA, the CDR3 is TGTGCCAGCAGTTACTCGTATGAGGGAAACATTCAGTACTTC.

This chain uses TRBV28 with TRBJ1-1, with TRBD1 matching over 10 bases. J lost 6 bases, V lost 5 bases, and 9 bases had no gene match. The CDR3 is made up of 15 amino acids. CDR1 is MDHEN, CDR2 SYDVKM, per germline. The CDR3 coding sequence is TGTGCCAGCAGTCCGGGACAGGGGTATGGCGCTGAAGCTTTCTTT. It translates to CASSPGQGYGAEAFF.

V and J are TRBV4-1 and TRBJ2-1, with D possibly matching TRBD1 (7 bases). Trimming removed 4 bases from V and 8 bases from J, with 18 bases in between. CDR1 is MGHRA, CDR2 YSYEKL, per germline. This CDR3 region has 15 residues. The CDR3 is CASSRRDSLQDEQFF. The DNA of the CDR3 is TGCGCCAGCAGCCGGCGGGACAGCCTTCAGGATGAGCAGTTCTTC.

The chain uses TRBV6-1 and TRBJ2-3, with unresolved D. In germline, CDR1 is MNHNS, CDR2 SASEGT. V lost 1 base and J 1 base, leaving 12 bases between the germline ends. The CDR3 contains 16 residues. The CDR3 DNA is TGTGCCAGCAGTGAAGACTACCGACGCCGCACAGATACGCAGTATTTT. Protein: CASSEDYRRRTDTQYF.

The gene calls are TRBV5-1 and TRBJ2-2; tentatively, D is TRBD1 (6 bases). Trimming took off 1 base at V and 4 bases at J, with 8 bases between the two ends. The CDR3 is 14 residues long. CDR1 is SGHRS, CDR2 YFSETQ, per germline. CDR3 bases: TGCGCCAGCAGCTTGAACAGGGTCACCGGGGAGCTGTTTTTT. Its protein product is CASSLNRVTGELFF.

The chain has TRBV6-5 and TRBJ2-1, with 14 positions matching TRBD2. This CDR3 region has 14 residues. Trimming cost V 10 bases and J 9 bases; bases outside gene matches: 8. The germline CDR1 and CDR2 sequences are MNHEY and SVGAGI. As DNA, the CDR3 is TGTGCCATCGGGACTAGCGGGAGATCGTCTGAGCAGTTCTTC. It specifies CAIGTSGRSSEQFF.

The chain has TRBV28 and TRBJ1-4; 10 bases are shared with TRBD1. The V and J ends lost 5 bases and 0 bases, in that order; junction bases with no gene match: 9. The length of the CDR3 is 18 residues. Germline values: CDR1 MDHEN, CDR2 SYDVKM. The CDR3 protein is CASSQGQGNPTTNEKLFF. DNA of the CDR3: TGTGCCAGCAGTCAGGGACAGGGGAACCCCACAACTAATGAAAAACTGTTTTTT. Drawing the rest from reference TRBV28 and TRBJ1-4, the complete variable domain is DVKVTQSSRYLVKRTGEKVFLECVQDMDHENMFWYRQDPGLGLRLIYFSYDVKMKEKGDIPEGYSVSREKKERFSLILESASTNQTSMYLCASSQGQGNPTTNEKLFFGSGTQLSVL.

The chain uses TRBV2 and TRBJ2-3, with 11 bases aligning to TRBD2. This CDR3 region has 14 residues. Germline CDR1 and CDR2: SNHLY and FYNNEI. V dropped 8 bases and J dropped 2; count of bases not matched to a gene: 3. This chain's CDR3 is CASRGLAVTDTQYF. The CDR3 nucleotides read TGTGCCAGCCGGGGACTAGCGGTCACAGATACGCAGTATTTT.

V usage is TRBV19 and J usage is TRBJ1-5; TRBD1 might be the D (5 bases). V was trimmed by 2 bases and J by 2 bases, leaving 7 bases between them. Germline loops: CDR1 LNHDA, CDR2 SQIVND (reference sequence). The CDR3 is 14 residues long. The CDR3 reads CASSIIGGNQPQHF. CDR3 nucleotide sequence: TGTGCCAGTAGTATAATAGGGGGCAATCAGCCCCAGCATTTT.

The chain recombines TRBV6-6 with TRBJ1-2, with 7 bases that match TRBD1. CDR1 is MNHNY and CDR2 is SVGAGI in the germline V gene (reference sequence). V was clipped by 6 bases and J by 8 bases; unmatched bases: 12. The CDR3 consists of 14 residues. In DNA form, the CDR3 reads TGTGCCAGCAGATACGGGACAGATAAAAAAGGCTACACCTTC. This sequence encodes CASRYGTDKKGYTF.

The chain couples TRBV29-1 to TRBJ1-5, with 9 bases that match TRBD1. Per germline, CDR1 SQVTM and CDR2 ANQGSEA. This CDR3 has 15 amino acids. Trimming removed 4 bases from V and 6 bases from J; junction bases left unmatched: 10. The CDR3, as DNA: TGCAGCGTTGCGACCGGGACAGGGAGAGGTCAGCCCCAGCATTTT. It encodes CSVATGTGRGQPQHF. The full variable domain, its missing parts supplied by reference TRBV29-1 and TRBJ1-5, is SAVISQKPSRDICQRGTSLTIQCQVDSQVTMMFWYRQQPGQSLTLIATANQGSEATYESGFVIDKFPISRPNLTFSTLTVSNMSPEDSSIYLCSVATGTGRGQPQHFGDGTRLSIL.

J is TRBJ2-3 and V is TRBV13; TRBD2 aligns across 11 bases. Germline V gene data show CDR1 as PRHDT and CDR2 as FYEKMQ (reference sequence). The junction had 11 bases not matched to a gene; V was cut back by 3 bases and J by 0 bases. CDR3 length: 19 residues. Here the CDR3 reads CASSLFLVAGGPSTDTQYF. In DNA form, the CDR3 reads TGTGCCAGCAGCTTGTTTTTGGTAGCGGGAGGGCCTAGCACAGATACGCAGTATTTT.

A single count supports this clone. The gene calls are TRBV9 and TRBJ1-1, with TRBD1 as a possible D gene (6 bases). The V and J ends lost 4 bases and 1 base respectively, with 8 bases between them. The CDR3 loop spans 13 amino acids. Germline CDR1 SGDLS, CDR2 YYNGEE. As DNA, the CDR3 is TGTGCCAGCAGCCCGGGACAGAACACTGAAGCTTTCTTT. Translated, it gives CASSPGQNTEAFF.

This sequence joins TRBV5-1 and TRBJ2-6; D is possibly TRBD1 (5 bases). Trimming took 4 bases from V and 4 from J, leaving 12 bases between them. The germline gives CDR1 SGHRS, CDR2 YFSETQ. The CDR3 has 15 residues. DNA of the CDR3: TGCGCCAGCAGCACCCAGGGTTTCGGGGCCAACGTCCTGACTTTC. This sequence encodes CASSTQGFGANVLTF. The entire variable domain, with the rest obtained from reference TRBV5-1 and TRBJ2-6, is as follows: KAGVTQTPRYLIKTRGQQVTLSCSPISGHRSVSWYQQTPGQGLQFLFEYFSETQRNKGNFPGRFSGRQFSNSRSEMNVSTLELGDSALYLCASSTQGFGANVLTFGAGSRLTVL.

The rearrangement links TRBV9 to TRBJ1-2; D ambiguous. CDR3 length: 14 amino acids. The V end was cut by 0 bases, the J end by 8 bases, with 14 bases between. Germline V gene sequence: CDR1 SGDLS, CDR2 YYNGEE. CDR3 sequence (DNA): TGTGCCAGCAGCGTAGGCGGTGGAGTAAGCGGCTACACCTTC. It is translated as CASSVGGGVSGYTF.

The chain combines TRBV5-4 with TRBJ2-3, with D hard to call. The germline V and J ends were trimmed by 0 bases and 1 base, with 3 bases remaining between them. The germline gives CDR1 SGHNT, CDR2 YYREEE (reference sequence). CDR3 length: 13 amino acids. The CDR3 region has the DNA TGTGCCAGCAGCTTGGTCGGCACAGATACGCAGTATTTT. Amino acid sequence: CASSLVGTDTQYF.